Each of the 12 T cell receptor beta chains below was sequenced from the same sample in a study of identical twins. TCRdb ran MiXCR on the 5' RACE reads and lists one entry per CDR3 protein. The sample yields about 100,000 distinct CDR3 sequences, 5.5% to 7% seen once. Sequenced sample: memory T cells sorted from blood. Receptors originate from a woman aged 50 to 60 in good health.

The sample holds many counts of this clonotype. The V gene is TRBV20-1, the J gene TRBJ2-7; 10 nucleotides agree with TRBD2. Germline-derived CDR1 and CDR2 are DFQATT and SNEGSKA (reference sequence). This CDR3 has 17 amino acids. V lost 4 bases and J lost 0; bases outside the gene matches: 12. The CDR3 DNA sequence: TGCAGTGCTATCCCAGCGGGAGGGCCCGTGGACTCCTACGAGCAGTACTTC. This gives the protein CSAIPAGGPVDSYEQYF.

This chain connects TRBV20-1 to TRBJ2-7; TRBD1 is a possible D gene (6 bases). Trimming removed 1 base at V and 2 bases at J, with 24 bases between. This CDR3 region has 18 residues. Germline CDR1 reads DFQATT; CDR2 reads SNEGSKA (reference sequence). CDR3 sequence reads: CSARGLHGQGFFAYEQYF. CDR3 coding DNA: TGCAGTGCTAGAGGGTTACATGGGCAGGGGTTTTTTGCCTACGAGCAGTACTTC.

This clonotype has at least ten counts. The rearrangement uses TRBV5-1 and TRBJ1-6, with 9 positions matching TRBD1. CDR1 and CDR2 from the germline V gene are SGHRS and YFSETQ. The CDR3 runs 15 residues. V gave up 1 base and J gave up 7 bases; unmatched junction bases: 3. For the CDR3, the DNA is TGCGCCAGCAGCTTGAGCGGGACAGGGAATTCACCCCTCCACTTT. This sequence encodes CASSLSGTGNSPLHF.

This clonotype was detected only a few times. The genes are TRBV2 and TRBJ2-7; D is unresolved. Trimming cost V 8 bases and J 6 bases, with 14 bases left between them. The CDR3 spans 12 residues. Per germline, CDR1 SNHLY and CDR2 FYNNEI. The CDR3 coding sequence is TGTGCCAGCGGTATAGGGATAGTCGAGCAGTACGTC. It codes for CASGIGIVEQYV.

This clonotype was picked up many times. The chain joins TRBV9 to TRBJ1-5; no reliable D call. The V gene's germline CDR1 is SGDLS and CDR2 YYNGEE. V lost 0 bases and J lost 8, with 12 bases in between. This CDR3 is built from 14 residues. In DNA form, the CDR3 reads TGTGCCAGCAGCGTAGGGGTCTGGCAAGAGCCCCAGCATTTT. As protein: CASSVGVWQEPQHF.

There are many counts of this clonotype. The chain employs TRBV20-1 and TRBJ1-4; D remains unclear. CDR1 is DFQATT, CDR2 SNEGSKA, per germline (reference sequence). The CDR3 extends over 12 amino acids. The V end lost 0 bases, the J end lost 5 bases, and 4 bases lay between the germline ends. In nucleotides, the CDR3 is TGCAGTGCTAGAGACAGGAATGAAAAACTGTTTTTT. This codes for CSARDRNEKLFF.

CDR3 sequence reads: CASRAGALETQYF. The CDR3 DNA reads TGCGCCAGCAGAGCGGGAGCCCTAGAGACCCAGTACTTC. The rearrangement uses TRBV10-2 and TRBJ2-5, with 8 bases identical to TRBD2. The germline V gene has CDR1 WSHSY and CDR2 SAAADI. Germline trimming cut 6 bases from V and 4 bases from J; bases unmatched to any gene: 4. The CDR3 consists of 13 residues.

This clonotype was observed many times. As DNA, the CDR3 is TGTGCCAGCAGTGGGGACGGCTACGAGCAGTACTTC. This gives the protein CASSGDGYEQYF. V usage is TRBV25-1 and J usage is TRBJ2-7; D is tentatively TRBD1 or TRBD2 (5 bases each). V lost 4 bases and J lost 3, with 7 bases in between. The CDR3 covers 12 residues. Germline CDR1 MGHDK, CDR2 SYGVNS.

This clonotype showed up many times. The chain uses TRBV12-3 or TRBV12-4 and TRBJ2-1; TRBD2 aligns across 11 bases. This CDR3 is built from 19 residues. The V and J ends lost 4 bases and 0 bases, in that order; junction bases with no gene match: 11. CDR3 sequence reads: CASSSPGLAATFSYNEQFF. Here the CDR3 DNA reads TGTGCCAGCAGTTCACCGGGACTAGCGGCCACCTTCTCCTACAATGAGCAGTTCTTC.

The V call is TRBV2, the J call TRBJ2-7; D gene uncertain. CDR3 length: 11 amino acids. Trimming pared 2 bases from V and 6 bases from J, leaving 5 bases between. From germline, CDR1 is SNHLY and CDR2 FYNNEI. The CDR3 region has the DNA TGTGCCAGCAGTGAATTTGTCGAGCAGTACTTC. It specifies CASSEFVEQYF. The variable domain in full, completed from reference TRBV2 and TRBJ2-7, reads EPEVTQTPSHQVTQMGQEVILRCVPISNHLYFYWYRQILGQKVEFLVSFYNNEISEKSEIFDDQFSVERPDGSNFTLKIRSTKLEDSAMYFCASSEFVEQYFGPGTRLTVT.

The sample holds many counts of this clonotype. This sequence joins TRBV5-1 and TRBJ1-1; D gene ambiguous. V shed 6 bases and J shed 4 bases, with 19 bases lying between them. CDR1 is SGHRS and CDR2 is YFSETQ in the germline V gene. This CDR3 is built from 15 residues. CDR3 sequence (DNA): TGCGCCAGCAAAGTAGGTCCCCTCGGGAGCACTGAAGCTTTCTTT. This encodes CASKVGPLGSTEAFF.

This clonotype was seen a handful of times. The rearrangement joins TRBV3-1 to TRBJ2-7; 13 positions agree with TRBD2. The CDR3 length is 16 residues. After removal of 4 bases from V and 1 base from J, the junction contained 4 bases not matched to a gene. In germline, CDR1 is LGHDT, CDR2 YNNKEL (reference sequence). The DNA for the CDR3 is TGTGCCAGCAGCCGGACTAGCGGGAGAGGGTCCTACGAGCAGTACTTC. It codes for CASSRTSGRGSYEQYF.